Listed below are T cell receptor beta chains from one sample, sequenced in a study of blood T cell repertoires in COVID-19. Here immunoSEQ multiplex PCR was the method, and the copy in TCRdb shows in-frame clones only, minus some. This sample has roughly 250,000 clones, with around 83% found just once. Sequencing used peripheral blood. These receptor sequences come from a woman in her thirties or forties who had recovered from COVID-19. Both conserved end residues are part of each CDR3. A D gene is named only where the DNA matches it firmly. Clone size is shown for a subset of rows, as once, few, many or a class of expanded clone.

clone_size d_call j_call v_call cdr3_aa cdr3_nt
- - TRBJ2-1 TRBV27 CASSVQANNEQFF TGTGCCAGCAGTGTCCAAGCGAACAATGAGCAGTTCTTC
- - TRBJ1-3 TRBV2 CASRDRGNTIYF TGTGCCAGCAGAGACAGGGGAAACACCATATATTTT
- - TRBJ2-7 TRBV19 CASSSYRKRGSYEQYF TGTGCCAGTAGCTCCTACAGGAAAAGAGGATCCTACGAGCAGTACTTC
- - TRBJ1-5 TRBV19 CATKRSGGWGRDNQPQHF TGTGCCACCAAACGCTCCGGAGGGTGGGGCAGGGACAATCAGCCCCAGCATTTT
- TRBD2 TRBJ2-6 TRBV29-1 CSVEEWLAGANSGANVLTF TGCAGCGTTGAAGAGTGGCTAGCGGGGGCTAACTCTGGGGCCAACGTCCTGACTTTC
- TRBD1 TRBJ2-1 TRBV3-1/TRBV3-2 CASSQDLGTGYLGEQFF TGTGCCAGCAGCCAAGACCTAGGGACAGGGTACCTCGGTGAGCAGTTCTTC
few TRBD2 TRBJ2-1 TRBV20-1 CSASKRGDSYNEQFF TGCAGTGCTAGTAAGCGGGGGGACTCCTACAATGAGCAGTTCTTC
- TRBD2 TRBJ2-5 TRBV30 CAARRGRGGSQETQYF TGTGCCGCCCGGAGGGGGCGGGGGGGTAGCCAAGAGACCCAGTACTTC
- - TRBJ2-3 TRBV6-5 CASTRDFTDTQYF TGTGCCAGCACCCGGGACTTCACAGATACGCAGTATTTT
once - TRBJ2-2 TRBV6-1 CASSEWAGNTGELFF TGTGCCAGCAGTGAGTGGGCGGGGAACACCGGGGAGCTGTTTTTT
- TRBD2 TRBJ2-1 TRBV14 CASSQIRLAGRDEQFF TGTGCCAGCAGCCAGATCAGGCTAGCGGGGAGAGATGAGCAGTTCTTC
once - TRBJ2-1 TRBV11-3 CASSSNGGTQFF TGTGCCAGCAGCTCCAATGGGGGCACCCAGTTCTTC
- - TRBJ1-2 TRBV5-5 CASSLVEAFLYGYTF TGTGCCAGCAGCTTGGTGGAGGCCTTTCTCTATGGCTACACCTTC
- - TRBJ1-1 TRBV20-1 CSASPSDTQNPEAFF TGCAGTGCTAGTCCGTCGGACACTCAGAACCCTGAAGCTTTCTTT
- TRBD2 TRBJ2-1 TRBV5-1 CASSPGVAGREQFF TGCGCCAGCAGCCCTGGAGTAGCGGGGAGGGAGCAGTTCTTC
- - TRBJ2-1 TRBV5-1 CASSLGRGMFGEQFF TGCGCCAGCTCTTTGGGCAGGGGTATGTTTGGTGAGCAGTTCTTC
- - TRBJ2-2 TRBV4-1 CASSQDPAGLNTGELFF TGCGCCAGCAGCCAAGATCCGGCAGGGTTAAACACCGGGGAGCTGTTTTTT
- TRBD2 TRBJ2-1 TRBV6-1 CASSEPTSGGNEQFF TGTGCCAGCAGTGAGCCGACTAGCGGAGGCAATGAGCAGTTCTTC
- - TRBJ1-2 TRBV27 CASSPPYPHYGYTF TGTGCCAGCAGTCCCCCCTACCCTCACTATGGCTACACCTTC
- - TRBJ2-5 TRBV11-1 CASSLASTNRRETQYF TGTGCCAGCAGCTTAGCTTCGACAAACCGAAGGGAGACCCAGTACTTC
- TRBD1 TRBJ2-1 TRBV11-3 CASSLYRDSLYNEQFF TGTGCCAGCAGCCTTTACCGGGACAGTCTCTACAATGAGCAGTTCTTC
few - TRBJ1-5 TRBV2 CASSDFASNQPQHF TGTGCCAGCAGCGATTTCGCGTCTAATCAGCCCCAGCATTTT
- TRBD1 TRBJ1-2 TRBV4-1 CASSHVDRGTNYGYTF TGCGCCAGCAGCCATGTGGACAGGGGGACTAACTATGGCTACACCTTC